This T cell receptor beta chain originates from a study of CD8 T cells in ankylosing spondylitis. TCRdb reprocessed the 5' RACE reads with MiXCR, giving one entry per CDR3 protein. The sample has a few hundred thousand distinct CDR3 sequences; roughly 13% are singletons. To note about this clonotype: As yet, its antigen is unknown.

Study conclusions and caveats: Within matched ankylosing spondylitis synovial fluid, disease-linked clones were reportedly significantly enriched. Ankylosing spondylitis blood appeared to be characterized by a TCR beta motif of several highly homologous variants.

Germline CDR1 reads MNHNS; CDR2 reads SASEGT. V lost 6 bases and J lost 4; bases outside the gene matches: 4. The CDR3 is 13 residues long. The rearrangement uses TRBV6-1 and TRBJ2-5; 8 positions agree with TRBD1. This TCR came from a male donor with ankylosing spondylitis. Sequencing used blood, either unsorted or a sorted T cell fraction (not recorded which). The CDR3 loop reads CASSRTGLETQYF. CDR3 nucleotides: TGTGCCAGCAGCAGGACAGGGCTAGAGACCCAGTACTTC.